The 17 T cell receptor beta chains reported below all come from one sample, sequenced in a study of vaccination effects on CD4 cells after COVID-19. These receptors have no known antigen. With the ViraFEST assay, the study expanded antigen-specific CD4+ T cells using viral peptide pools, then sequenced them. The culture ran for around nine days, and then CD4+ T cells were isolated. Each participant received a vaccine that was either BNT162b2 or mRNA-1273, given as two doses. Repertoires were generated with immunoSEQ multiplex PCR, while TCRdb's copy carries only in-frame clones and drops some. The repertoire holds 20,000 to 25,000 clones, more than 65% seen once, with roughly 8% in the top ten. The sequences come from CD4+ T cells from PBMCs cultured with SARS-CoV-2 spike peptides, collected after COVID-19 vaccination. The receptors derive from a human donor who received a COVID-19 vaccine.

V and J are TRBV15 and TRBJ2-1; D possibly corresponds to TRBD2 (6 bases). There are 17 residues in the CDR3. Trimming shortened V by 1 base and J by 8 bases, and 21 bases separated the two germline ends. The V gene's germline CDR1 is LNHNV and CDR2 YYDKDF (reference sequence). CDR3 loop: CATSRAGVRQLGDEQFF. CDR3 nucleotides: TGTGCCACCAGCAGAGCGGGAGTACGGCAACTTGGGGATGAGCAGTTCTTC. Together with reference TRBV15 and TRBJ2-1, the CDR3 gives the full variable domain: DAMVIQNPRYQVTQFGKPVTLSCSQTLNHNVMYWYQQKSSQAPKLLFHYYDKDFNNEADTPDNFQSRRPNTSFCFLDIRSPGLGDTAMYLCATSRAGVRQLGDEQFFGPGTRLTVL.

The chain's CDR3 is CASSQDPRSAAFF. The CDR3 DNA is TGTGCCAGCAGCCAAGACCCCAGAAGCGCAGCTTTCTTT. V usage is TRBV3-1 (or the pseudogene TRBV3-2) and J usage is TRBJ1-1; D ambiguous. Looked up from germline, CDR1 is LGHDT and CDR2 is YNNKEL (reference sequence). The V gene lost 0 bases and the J gene lost 10 bases, with 12 bases spanning the gap. This CDR3 spans 13 amino acids.

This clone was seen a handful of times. The CDR3 here is CSVEELGKKQFF. The CDR3 DNA reads as TGCAGCGTTGAAGAACTAGGTAAAAAGCAGTTCTTC. V is TRBV29-1 and J is TRBJ2-1, with D possibly matching TRBD2 (5 bases). CDR3 size: 12 residues. CDR1 SQVTM and CDR2 ANQGSEA come from the germline V gene. The germline V and J ends were trimmed by 0 bases and 11 bases, with 11 bases remaining between them.

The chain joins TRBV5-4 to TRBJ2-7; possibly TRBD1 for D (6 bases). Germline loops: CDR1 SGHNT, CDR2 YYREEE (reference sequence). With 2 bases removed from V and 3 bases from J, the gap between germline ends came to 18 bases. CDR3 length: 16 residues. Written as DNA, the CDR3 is TGTGCCAGCAGCTTAGAAGGACAGAAGATTATCTACGAGCAGTACTTC. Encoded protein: CASSLEGQKIIYEQYF.

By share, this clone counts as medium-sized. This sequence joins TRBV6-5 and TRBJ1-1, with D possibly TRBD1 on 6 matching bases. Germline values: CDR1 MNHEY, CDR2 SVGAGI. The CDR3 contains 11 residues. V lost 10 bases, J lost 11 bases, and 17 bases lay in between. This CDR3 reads CATGTSLNAFF. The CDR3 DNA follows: TGTGCCACCGGGACATCTCTGAACGCTTTCTTT.

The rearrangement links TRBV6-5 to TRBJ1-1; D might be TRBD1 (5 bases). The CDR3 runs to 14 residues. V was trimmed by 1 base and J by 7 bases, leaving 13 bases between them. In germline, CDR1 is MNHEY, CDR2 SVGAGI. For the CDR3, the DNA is TGTGCCAGCAGTTACTACTACCGGGACGGTGAAGCTTTCTTT. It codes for CASSYYYRDGEAFF.

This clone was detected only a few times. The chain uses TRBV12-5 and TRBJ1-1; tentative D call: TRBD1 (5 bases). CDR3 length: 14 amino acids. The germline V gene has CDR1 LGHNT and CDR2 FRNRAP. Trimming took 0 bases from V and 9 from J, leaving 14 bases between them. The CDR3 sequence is CASGLVDSNSQAFF. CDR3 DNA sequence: TGTGCTAGTGGTTTGGTAGACAGTAATTCCCAAGCTTTCTTT.

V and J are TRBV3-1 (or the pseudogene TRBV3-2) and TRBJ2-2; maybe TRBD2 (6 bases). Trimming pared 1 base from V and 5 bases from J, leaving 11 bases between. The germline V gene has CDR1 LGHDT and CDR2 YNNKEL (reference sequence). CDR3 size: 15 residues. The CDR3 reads CASSQVGGWTGELFF. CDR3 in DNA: TGTGCCAGCAGCCAAGTTGGGGGGTGGACCGGGGAGCTGTTTTTT.

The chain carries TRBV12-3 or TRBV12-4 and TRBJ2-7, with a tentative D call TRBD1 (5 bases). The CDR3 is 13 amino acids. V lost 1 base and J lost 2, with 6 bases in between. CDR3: CASSLGQPYEQYF. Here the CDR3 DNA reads TGTGCCAGCAGTTTAGGACAGCCCTACGAGCAGTACTTC.

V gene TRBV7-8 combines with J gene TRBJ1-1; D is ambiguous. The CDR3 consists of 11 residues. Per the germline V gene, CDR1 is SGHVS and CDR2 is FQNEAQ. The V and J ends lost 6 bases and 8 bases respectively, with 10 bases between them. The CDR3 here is CASSGGSEAFF. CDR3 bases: TGTGCCAGCAGTGGCGGCAGCGAAGCTTTCTTT.

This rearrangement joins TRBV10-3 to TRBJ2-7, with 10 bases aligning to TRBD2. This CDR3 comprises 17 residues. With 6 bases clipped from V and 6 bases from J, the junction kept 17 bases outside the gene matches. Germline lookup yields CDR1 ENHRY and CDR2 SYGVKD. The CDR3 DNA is TGTGCCATCAGGGGCGGGGCATCTAGCGGGAGAAGGGGCGAGCAGTACTTC. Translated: CAIRGGASSGRRGEQYF.

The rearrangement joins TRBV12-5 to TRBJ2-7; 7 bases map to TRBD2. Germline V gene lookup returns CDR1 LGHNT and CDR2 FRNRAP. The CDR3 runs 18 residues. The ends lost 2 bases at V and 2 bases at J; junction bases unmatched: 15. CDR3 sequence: CASGLSQGGAGAAYEQYF. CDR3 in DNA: TGTGCTAGTGGTTTGAGTCAGGGCGGTGCGGGAGCGGCCTACGAGCAGTACTTC. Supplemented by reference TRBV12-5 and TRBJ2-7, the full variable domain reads DARVTQTPRHKVTEMGQEVTMRCQPILGHNTVFWYRQTMMQGLELLAYFRNRAPLDDSGMPKDRFSAEMPDATLATLKIQPSEPRDSAVYFCASGLSQGGAGAAYEQYFGPGTRLTVT.

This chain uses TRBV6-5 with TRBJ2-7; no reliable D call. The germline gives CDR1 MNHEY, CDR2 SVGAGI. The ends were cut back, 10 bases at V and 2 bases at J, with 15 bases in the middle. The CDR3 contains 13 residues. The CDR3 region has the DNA TGTGCCACCCCCCCGGACGAGACCTACGAGCAGTACTTC. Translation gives CATPPDETYEQYF.

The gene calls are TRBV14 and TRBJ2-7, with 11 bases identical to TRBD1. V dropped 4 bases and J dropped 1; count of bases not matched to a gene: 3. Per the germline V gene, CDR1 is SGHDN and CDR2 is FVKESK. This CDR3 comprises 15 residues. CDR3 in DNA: TGTGCCAGCAGCCCGTGGGACAGGGGGTCCTACGAGCAGTACTTC. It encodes CASSPWDRGSYEQYF.

CDR3 DNA: TGTGCCAGCAGCTCGCGCGGGGTCGGCACAGATACGCAGTATTTT. This codes for CASSSRGVGTDTQYF. The chain carries TRBV7-9 and TRBJ2-3, with TRBD2 as a possible D gene (6 bases). The CDR3 spans 15 residues. V lost 4 bases, J lost 1 base, and 12 bases lay in between. Germline CDR1 and CDR2: SEHNR and FQNEAQ (reference sequence).

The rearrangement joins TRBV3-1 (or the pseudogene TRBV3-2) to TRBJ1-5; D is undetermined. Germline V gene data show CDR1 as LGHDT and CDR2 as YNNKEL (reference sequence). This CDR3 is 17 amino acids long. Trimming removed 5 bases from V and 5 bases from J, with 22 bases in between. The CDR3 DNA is TGTGCCAGCAGCGGAGTGGATCCCATTTTTCATCATCAGCCCCAGCATTTT. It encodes CASSGVDPIFHHQPQHF.

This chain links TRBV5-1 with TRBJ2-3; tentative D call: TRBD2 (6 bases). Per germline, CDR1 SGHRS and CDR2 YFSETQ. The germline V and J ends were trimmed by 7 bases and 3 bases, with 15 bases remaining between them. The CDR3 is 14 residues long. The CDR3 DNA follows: TGCGCCAGCCACCGCGGCGGGGCGACAGATACGCAGTATTTT. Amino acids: CASHRGGATDTQYF.